The clone carrying this TCR beta chain was detected only once. The antigen is not known. Looked up from germline, CDR1 is MDHEN and CDR2 is SYDVKM. This CDR3 spans 12 amino acids. J lost 6 bases, V lost 10 bases, and 8 bases had no gene match. Several immunoSEQ plates held equal portions of the genomic DNA taken from each subset. Sorted subsets were amplified in replicate PCRs using 200 ng DNA, 30,000 to 35,000 T cell genomes. Assay: immunoSEQ multiplex PCR; the TCRdb copy retains only in-frame clones and omits some. The table includes about 1 million clones, about 76% detected once. The sample is drawn from a study of shared clonotypes between healthy human individuals. Study details: Three CD4 naive, three CD4 memory, two CD8 naive and one CD8 memory plate were used per donor.

Findings and caveats of the study: Sampling used blood alone; tissue repertoires probably differ.

The receptor comes from a man younger than 30 in good health. Sequenced material: memory CD4+ T cells sorted from blood. Subset of the sample: CD45RA-negative fraction. The chain uses TRBV28 and TRBJ2-7; 8 bases map to TRBD1. CDR3: CAIQGASREQYF. CDR3 sequence (DNA): TGTGCCATCCAGGGGGCATCACGCGAGCAGTACTTC.